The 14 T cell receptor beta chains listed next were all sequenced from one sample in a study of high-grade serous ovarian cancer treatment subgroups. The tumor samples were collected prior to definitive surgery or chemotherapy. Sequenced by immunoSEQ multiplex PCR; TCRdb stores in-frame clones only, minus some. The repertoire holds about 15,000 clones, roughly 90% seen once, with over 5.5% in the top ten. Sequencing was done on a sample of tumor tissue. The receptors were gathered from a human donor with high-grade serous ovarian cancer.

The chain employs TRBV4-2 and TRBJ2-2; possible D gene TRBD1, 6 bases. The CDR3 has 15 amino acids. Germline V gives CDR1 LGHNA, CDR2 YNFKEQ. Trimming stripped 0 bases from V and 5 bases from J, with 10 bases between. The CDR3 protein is CASSQDPQGTGELFF. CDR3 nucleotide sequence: TGTGCCAGCAGCCAAGATCCGCAGGGGACCGGGGAGCTGTTTTTT.

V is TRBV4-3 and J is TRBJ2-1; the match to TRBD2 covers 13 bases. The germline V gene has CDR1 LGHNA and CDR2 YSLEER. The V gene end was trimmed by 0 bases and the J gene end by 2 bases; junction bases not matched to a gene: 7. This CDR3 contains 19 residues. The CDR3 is CASSQEGLAGAPPYNEQFF. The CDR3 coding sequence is TGCGCCAGCAGCCAAGAAGGACTAGCGGGGGCCCCACCCTACAATGAGCAGTTCTTC.

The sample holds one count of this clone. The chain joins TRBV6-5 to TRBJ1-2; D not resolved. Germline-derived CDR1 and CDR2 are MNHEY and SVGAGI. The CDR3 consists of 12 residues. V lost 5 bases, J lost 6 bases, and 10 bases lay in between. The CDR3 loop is CASSRNFDGYTF. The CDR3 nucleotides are TGTGCCAGCAGTAGAAATTTTGATGGCTACACCTTC.

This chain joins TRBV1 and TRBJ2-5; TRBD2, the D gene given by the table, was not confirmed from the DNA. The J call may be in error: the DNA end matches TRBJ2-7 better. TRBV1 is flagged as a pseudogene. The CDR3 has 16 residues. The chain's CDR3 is CTSRGGNDGYYYEQYF. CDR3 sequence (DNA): TGCACCAGCAGGGGGGGGAATGATGGCTACTACTACGAGCAGTACTTC.

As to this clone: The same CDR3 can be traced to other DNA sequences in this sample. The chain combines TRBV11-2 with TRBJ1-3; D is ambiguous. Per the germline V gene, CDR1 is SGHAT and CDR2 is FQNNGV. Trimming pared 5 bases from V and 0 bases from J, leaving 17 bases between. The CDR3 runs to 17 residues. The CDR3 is CASSTILRGNSGNTIYF. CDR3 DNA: TGTGCCAGCAGCACAATCCTGCGAGGGAACTCTGGAAACACCATATATTTT.

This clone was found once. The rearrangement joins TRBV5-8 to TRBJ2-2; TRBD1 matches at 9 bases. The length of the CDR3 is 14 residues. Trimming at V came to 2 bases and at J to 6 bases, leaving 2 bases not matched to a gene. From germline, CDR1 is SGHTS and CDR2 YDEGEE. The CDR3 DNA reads TGTGCCAGCAGCTTCACAGGGGGCCCCGGGGAGCTGTTTTTT. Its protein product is CASSFTGGPGELFF.

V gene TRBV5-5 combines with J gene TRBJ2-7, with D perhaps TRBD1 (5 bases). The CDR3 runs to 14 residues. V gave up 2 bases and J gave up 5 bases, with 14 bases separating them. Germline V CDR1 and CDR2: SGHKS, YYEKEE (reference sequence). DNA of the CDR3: TGTGCCAGCAGCTTCCTGGGCAGGGCCCACGAGCAGTACTTC. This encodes CASSFLGRAHEQYF.

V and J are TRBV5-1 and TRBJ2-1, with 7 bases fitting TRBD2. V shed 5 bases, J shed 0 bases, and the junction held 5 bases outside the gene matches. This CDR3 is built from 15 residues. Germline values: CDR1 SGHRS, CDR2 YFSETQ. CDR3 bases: TGCGCCAGCAGGATGGGCGGGGGCTCCTACAATGAGCAGTTCTTC. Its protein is CASRMGGGSYNEQFF.

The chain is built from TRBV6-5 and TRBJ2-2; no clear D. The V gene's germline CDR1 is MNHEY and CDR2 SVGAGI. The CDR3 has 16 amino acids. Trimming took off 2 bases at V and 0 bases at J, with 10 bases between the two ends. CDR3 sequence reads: CASSYGSGPNTGELFF. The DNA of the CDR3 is TGTGCCAGCAGTTACGGGTCCGGGCCGAACACCGGGGAGCTGTTTTTT.

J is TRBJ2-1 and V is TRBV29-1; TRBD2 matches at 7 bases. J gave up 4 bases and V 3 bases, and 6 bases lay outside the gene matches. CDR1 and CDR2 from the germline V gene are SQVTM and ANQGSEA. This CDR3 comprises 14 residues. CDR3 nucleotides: TGCAGCGTTGATCGAGCGGGGAATTACAATGAGCAGTTCTTC. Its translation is CSVDRAGNYNEQFF.

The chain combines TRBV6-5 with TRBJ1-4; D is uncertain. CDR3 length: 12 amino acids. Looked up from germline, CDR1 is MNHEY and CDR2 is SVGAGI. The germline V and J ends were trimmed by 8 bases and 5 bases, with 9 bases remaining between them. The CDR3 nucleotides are TGTGCCAGCCGGACGGGGAATGAAAAACTGTTTTTT. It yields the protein CASRTGNEKLFF.

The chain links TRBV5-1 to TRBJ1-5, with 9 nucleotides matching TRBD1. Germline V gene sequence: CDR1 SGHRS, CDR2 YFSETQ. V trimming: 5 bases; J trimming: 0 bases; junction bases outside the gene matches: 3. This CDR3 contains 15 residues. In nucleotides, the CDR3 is TGCGCCAGCAGACAGGGGGCGAATAGCAATCAGCCCCAGCATTTT. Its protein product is CASRQGANSNQPQHF.

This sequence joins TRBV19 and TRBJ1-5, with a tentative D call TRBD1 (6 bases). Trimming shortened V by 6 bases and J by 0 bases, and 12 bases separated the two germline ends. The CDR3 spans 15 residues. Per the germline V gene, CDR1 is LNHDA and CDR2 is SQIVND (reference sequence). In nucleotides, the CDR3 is TGTGCCAGTAGGACCGGGACACATAGCAATCAGCCCCAGCATTTT. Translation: CASRTGTHSNQPQHF.

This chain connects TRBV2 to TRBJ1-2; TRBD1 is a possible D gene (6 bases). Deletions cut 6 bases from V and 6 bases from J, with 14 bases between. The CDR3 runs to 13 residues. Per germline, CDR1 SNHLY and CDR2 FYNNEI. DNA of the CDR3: TGTGCCAGCAGCGACTGGGACACAAATGGCTACACCTTC. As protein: CASSDWDTNGYTF.